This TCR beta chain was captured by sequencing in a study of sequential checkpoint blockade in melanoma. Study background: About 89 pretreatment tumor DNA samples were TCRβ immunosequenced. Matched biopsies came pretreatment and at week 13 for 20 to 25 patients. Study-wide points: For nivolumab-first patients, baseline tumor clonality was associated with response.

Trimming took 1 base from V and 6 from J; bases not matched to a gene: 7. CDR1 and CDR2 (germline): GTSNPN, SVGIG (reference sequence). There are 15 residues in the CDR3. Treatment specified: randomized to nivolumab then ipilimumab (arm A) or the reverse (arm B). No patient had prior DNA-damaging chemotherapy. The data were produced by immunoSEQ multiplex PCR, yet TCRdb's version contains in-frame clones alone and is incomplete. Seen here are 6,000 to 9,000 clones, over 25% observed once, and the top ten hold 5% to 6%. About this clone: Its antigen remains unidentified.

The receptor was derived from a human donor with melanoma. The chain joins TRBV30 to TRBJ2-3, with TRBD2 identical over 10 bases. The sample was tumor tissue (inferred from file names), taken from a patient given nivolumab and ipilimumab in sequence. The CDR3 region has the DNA TGTGCCTGGAGTGGACTAGCGGGTAGAAGGGATACGCAGTATTTT. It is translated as CAWSGLAGRRDTQYF.